The entry below describes one TCR beta chain. Its specific antigen is unknown. Base qualities are not recorded, but no much larger clone differs from it by a single base. CDR1 and CDR2 are drawn from the germline V gene: MNHNS, SASEGT. There are 14 amino acids in the CDR3, from cysteine to phenylalanine inclusive. Only the CDR3 DNA stays, 42 bases, in frame from base 1. The protocol used for the library was the immunoSEQ multiplex PCR assay. TCRdb took over this immuneACCESS table, retaining in-frame rearrangements with V and J assigned. Such tables are incomplete; in checked studies, under half of the missing clones stem from an unresolved V gene, and the remainder is unexplained. The sample includes about 94,000 clones, with 90% to 96% observed a single time. The top ten constitute around 0.22% of the sample. The data were taken from a study of technical replicates of blood from a handful of donors (TCRdb year 2017).

The rearrangement joined TRBV6-1 to TRBJ2-5, with a weak D call of TRBD2 (6 bases match). The J call could be wrong; TRBJ2-7 is a better fit for the DNA end. The material sequenced was T cells isolated from PBMCs. This receptor was obtained from a human donor in good health. The DNA is TGTGCCAGCAGTGGGAGGGACGGCTCCTACGAGCAGTACTTC. This translates into CASSGRDGSYEQYF.